This T cell receptor beta chain was obtained from a study of CD8+ T cells in alopecia areata. Study results and limitations: An increase in clonality over normal scalp was evident in lesional scalp, especially alopecia totalis/universalis.

Extracted from the samples, RNA was reverse transcribed into cDNA to serve as the sequencing template. Sequencing used immunoSEQ multiplex PCR; TCRdb keeps in-frame clones, though not all of them. The sample holds approximately 280,000 clones, nearly 60% seen once. CDR1 and CDR2 (germline): GTSNPN, SVGIG (reference sequence). V lost 0 bases and J lost 6; bases outside the gene matches: 12. This CDR3 is 16 amino acids long. Treatment reported: oral pan-JAK inhibitor, 5-10 mg twice daily. Lesional scalp punch biopsies and peripheral blood came from alopecia areata patients. On this clone itself: Its cognate antigen is unknown.

Source: CD4+ T cells sorted from blood, taken at week 24, from a patient treated with tofacitinib. The source of this sequence is a human donor with alopecia areata. This rearrangement joins TRBV30 to TRBJ2-7; 9 bases are shared with TRBD1. CDR3 nucleotides: TGTGCCTGGAGTGTACTTGAGACAGGGGGGGTGCGCGAGCAGTACTTC. This gives the protein CAWSVLETGGVREQYF. The variable domain in full, completed from reference TRBV30 and TRBJ2-7, reads SQTIHQWPATLVQPVGSPLSLECTVEGTSNPNLYWYRQAAGRGLQLLFYSVGIGQISSEVPQNLSASRPQDRQFILSSKKLLLSDSGFYLCAWSVLETGGVREQYFGPGTRLTVT.